This T cell receptor (beta chain) was identified in a study of blood T cell repertoires in COVID-19. Overall study: T cells, B-cell-depleted T cells, or PBMCs provided the cDNA or gDNA that served as material.

The Seattle patients joined while their infection was active and were tracked longitudinally afterward. This clone was detected only once. This CDR3 region has 13 residues. V lost 8 bases and J lost 4; bases outside the gene matches: 5. Per germline, CDR1 SGHNT and CDR2 YENEEA. As handled by the study authors: Nucleated cell number was recorded as an estimate derived from reference gene primer amplification. Sequenced by immunoSEQ multiplex PCR; TCRdb stores in-frame clones only, minus some. V and J calls and clone size are those listed in that table; D and trimming were worked out from the DNA. The repertoire holds 430,000 or so clones, with about 87% as singletons.

The chain is built from TRBV11-3 and TRBJ2-3; 8 positions match TRBD1. Sequencing was performed on peripheral blood. The source is a man aged 18 to 29 with COVID-19, enrolled during active disease. The CDR3 region has the DNA TGTGCCAGCCTCGGACAGGGAGCAGATACGCAGTATTTT. This translates into CASLGQGADTQYF.